This TCR beta chain was profiled in a study of Ad26.COV2.S vaccination and SARS-CoV-2 variants. General observations from the study: TCR breadth and depth estimates may have understated total T cell responses. Vaccinees reportedly had broad spike-specific CD8+ and CD4+ T cell responses.

A word on this clone: Its specificity is not known.

Looked up from germline, CDR1 is MNHEY and CDR2 is SVGAGI. The CDR3 consists of 13 residues. Deletions cut 7 bases from V and 0 bases from J, with 10 bases between. Sequencing used immunoSEQ multiplex PCR; TCRdb keeps in-frame clones, though not all of them. The sample has around 370,000 clones, 92% seen once. J is TRBJ2-7 and V is TRBV6-5; D ambiguous. The TCR originated in a human donor who had recovered from COVID-19. Sample: peripheral blood, taken after recovery from COVID-19. The CDR3 region has the DNA TGTGCCAGCACCACGGGCAGCTCCTACGAGCAGTACTTC. Protein sequence: CASTTGSSYEQYF.